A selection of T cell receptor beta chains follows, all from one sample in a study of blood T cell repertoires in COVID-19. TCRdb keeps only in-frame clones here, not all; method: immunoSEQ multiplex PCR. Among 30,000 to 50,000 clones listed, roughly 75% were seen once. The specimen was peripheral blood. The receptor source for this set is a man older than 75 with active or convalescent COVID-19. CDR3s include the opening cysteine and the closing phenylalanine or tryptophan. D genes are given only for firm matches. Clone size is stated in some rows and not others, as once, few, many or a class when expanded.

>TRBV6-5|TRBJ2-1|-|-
CASSYWQSLRYNEQFF
TGTGCCAGCAGTTATTGGCAGTCCCTCCGCTACAATGAGCAGTTCTTC
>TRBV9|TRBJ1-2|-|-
CASSDRQGGYTF
TGTGCCAGCAGCGACCGGCAGGGGGGCTACACCTTC
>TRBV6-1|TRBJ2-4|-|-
CASSEVGDIQYF
TGTGCCAGCAGTGAAGTCGGGGACATTCAGTACTTC
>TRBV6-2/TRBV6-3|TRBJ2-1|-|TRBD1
CASSDRGYNEQFF
TGTGCCAGCAGTGACAGGGGATACAATGAGCAGTTCTTC
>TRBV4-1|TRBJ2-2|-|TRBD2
CASSYIAGMGTGELFF
TGCGCCAGCAGCTATATAGCGGGAATGGGGACCGGGGAGCTGTTTTTT
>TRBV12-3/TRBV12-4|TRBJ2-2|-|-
CASSTSGSGELFF
TGTGCCAGCAGTACCTCAGGGTCCGGGGAGCTGTTTTTT
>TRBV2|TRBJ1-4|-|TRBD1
CASSEGQGAHKLFF
TGTGCCAGCAGTGAAGGACAGGGGGCGCATAAACTGTTTTTT
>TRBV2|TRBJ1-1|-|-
CARHLRDTEAFF
TGTGCCAGGCACCTACGGGACACTGAAGCTTTCTTT
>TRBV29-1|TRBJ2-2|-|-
CSVPAGPENTGELFF
TGCAGCGTTCCGGCTGGGCCGGAGAACACCGGGGAGCTGTTTTTT
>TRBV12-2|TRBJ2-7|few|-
CASRSSMGFHGEQYF
TGTGCAAGTCGCTCTAGCATGGGATTCCACGGCGAGCAGTACTTC
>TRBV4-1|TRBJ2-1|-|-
CASSQVLAFYNEQFF
TGCGCCAGCAGCCAAGTTTTAGCGTTCTACAATGAGCAGTTCTTC
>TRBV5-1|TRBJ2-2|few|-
CASSLSGARAGELFF
TGCGCCAGCAGCTTGTCAGGGGCTAGGGCCGGGGAGCTGTTTTTT
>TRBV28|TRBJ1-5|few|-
CASGTGQYNQPQHF
TGTGCCAGCGGGACCGGACAGTACAATCAGCCCCAGCATTTT
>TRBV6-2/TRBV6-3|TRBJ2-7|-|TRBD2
CASTPRGGRTYEQYF
TGTGCCAGCACCCCCCGGGGGGGCCGAACCTACGAGCAGTACTTC
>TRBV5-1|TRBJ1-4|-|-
CASSLGGANEKLFF
TGCGCCAGCAGCTTGGGCGGAGCTAATGAAAAACTGTTTTTT
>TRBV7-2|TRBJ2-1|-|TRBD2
CASSLDWTSYNEQFF
TGTGCCAGCAGCTTAGATTGGACTAGCTACAATGAGCAGTTCTTC